Shown below are 20 T cell receptor beta chains from a single sample sequenced in a study of control samples from healthy donors and cancer patients. Data came from immunoSEQ multiplex PCR; TCRdb stores just in-frame clones and leaves some out. The table has about 78,000 clones, 85% to 90% seen once; the top ten hold about 7.4%. Specimen: blood. These receptor sequences come from an older woman in good health.

This rearrangement joins TRBV28 to TRBJ1-5; 7 nucleotides match TRBD1. Germline values: CDR1 MDHEN, CDR2 SYDVKM. With V trimmed by 6 bases and J by 4 bases, 9 bases remained unmatched. CDR3 size: 15 residues. The CDR3 is CASRSPGQPNQPQHF. The CDR3 region has the DNA TGTGCCAGCAGGTCTCCGGGACAGCCTAATCAGCCCCAGCATTTT.

The V gene is TRBV15, the J gene TRBJ2-5; TRBD1 matches at 9 bases. The J segment lost 3 bases and the V segment lost 3 bases, leaving 2 bases of the junction unmatched. The V gene's germline CDR1 is LNHNV and CDR2 YYDKDF (reference sequence). The CDR3 runs to 14 residues. The CDR3 DNA sequence: TGTGCCACCAGCAGCCGGGACAGGGAAGAGACCCAGTACTTC. Amino acids: CATSSRDREETQYF.

The chain has TRBV7-2 and TRBJ2-5; D is uncertain. Trimming took 2 bases from V and 5 from J, leaving 9 bases between them. Germline CDR1 SGHTA, CDR2 FQGNSA. CDR3 size: 13 residues. The DNA for the CDR3 is TGTGCCAGCAGCTTACACCTCTACGAGACCCAGTACTTC. This gives the protein CASSLHLYETQYF.

The V gene is TRBV4-1, the J gene TRBJ2-1; 7 bases are shared with TRBD1. The junction had 15 bases not matched to a gene; V was cut back by 1 base and J by 0 bases. Germline CDR1 is MGHRA and CDR2 is YSYEKL. The CDR3 totals 20 residues. CDR3 sequence reads: CASSQVLPRPTGSSYNEQFF. The CDR3 bases are TGCGCCAGCAGCCAAGTACTACCACGCCCGACAGGGAGCTCCTACAATGAGCAGTTCTTC.

This chain joins TRBV7-8 and TRBJ2-7; either TRBD1 or TRBD2 may fit D (5 bases each). The CDR3 is 13 amino acids. The germline V gene encodes CDR1 SGHVS and CDR2 FQNEAQ. V was clipped by 2 bases and J by 2 bases, with 7 bases between them. CDR3 bases: TGTGCCAGCAGCTTAATGGGGGCCTACGAGCAGTACTTC. This sequence encodes CASSLMGAYEQYF.

The V gene is TRBV14, the J gene TRBJ2-3; weak D call: TRBD2 (6 bases). Trimming cost V 3 bases and J 0 bases, with 16 bases left between them. The CDR3 is 17 residues long. The V gene's germline CDR1 is SGHDN and CDR2 FVKESK. CDR3 amino acids: CASSQGRASDSTDTQYF. CDR3 DNA sequence: TGTGCCAGCAGCCAGGGGCGGGCTAGCGATAGCACAGATACGCAGTATTTT. Full variable domain (outside the CDR3, taken from reference TRBV14 and TRBJ2-3): EAGVTQFPSHSVIEKGQTVTLRCDPISGHDNLYWYRRVMGKEIKFLLHFVKESKQDESGMPNNRFLAERTGGTYSTLKVQPAELEDSGVYFCASSQGRASDSTDTQYFGPGTRLTVL.

This chain connects TRBV5-8 to TRBJ1-1, with 10 nucleotides matching TRBD1. This CDR3 contains 17 residues. Losses at the gene ends were 3 bases for V and 0 bases for J; bases not matched to a gene: 8. CDR1 and CDR2 from the germline V gene are SGHTS and YDEGEE. The CDR3 DNA reads TGTGCCAGCAGCTCACGCCTCGGGACAGGGGTGAACACTGAAGCTTTCTTT. Its translation: CASSSRLGTGVNTEAFF.

Written as DNA, the CDR3 is TGTGCCAGCTCACCACCAACTCTGGCGGGAGGGCGTGAGCAGTTCTTC. This gives the protein CASSPPTLAGGREQFF. The rearrangement uses TRBV18 and TRBJ2-1, with TRBD2 matching over 9 bases. V shed 0 bases and J 9 bases; nucleotides not matched to a gene: 9. The CDR3 consists of 16 residues. Germline CDR1 and CDR2: KGHSH and LQKENI.

This clone is a singleton in its sample. This sequence joins TRBV7-9 and TRBJ2-6; D may be TRBD1 (6 bases). V lost 8 bases, J lost 1 base, and 6 bases lay in between. Germline V gives CDR1 SEHNR, CDR2 FQNEAQ (reference sequence). There are 13 residues in the CDR3. The CDR3 DNA follows: TGTGCCAGCGGACAGTCTGGGGCCAACGTCCTGACTTTC. Its translation: CASGQSGANVLTF. The whole variable domain, filled in from reference TRBV7-9 and TRBJ2-6, reads DTGVSQNPRHKITKRGQNVTFRCDPISEHNRLYWYRQTLGQGPEFLTYFQNEAQLEKSRLLSDRFSAERPKGSFSTLEIQRTEQGDSAMYLCASGQSGANVLTFGAGSRLTVL.

The chain has TRBV7-2 and TRBJ1-3, with D unresolved. Germline lookup yields CDR1 SGHTA and CDR2 FQGNSA. This CDR3 region has 15 residues. V was pared by 1 base and J by 4 bases, with 11 bases between. This CDR3 reads CASSLEPWAGNTIYF. The DNA for the CDR3 is TGTGCCAGCAGCTTAGAGCCGTGGGCGGGAAACACCATATATTTT.

J is TRBJ2-5 and V is TRBV3-1 (or the pseudogene TRBV3-2); D is possibly TRBD1 (6 bases). V was clipped by 3 bases and J by 5 bases, with 19 bases between them. Germline V gives CDR1 LGHDT, CDR2 YNNKEL (reference sequence). The CDR3 consists of 16 residues. CDR3 protein: CASSHLGGADPETQYF. DNA of the CDR3: TGTGCCAGCAGCCATCTTGGGGGCGCGGACCCGGAGACCCAGTACTTC.

This rearrangement joins TRBV5-1 to TRBJ2-7; 11 bases agree with TRBD2. Germline V gives CDR1 SGHRS, CDR2 YFSETQ. V dropped 0 bases and J dropped 2; count of bases not matched to a gene: 1. The CDR3 covers 15 residues. The DNA for the CDR3 is TGCGCCAGCAGCTTGGGTAGCGGGAGGGCCTACGAGCAGTACTTC. It encodes CASSLGSGRAYEQYF.

The chain recombines TRBV12-3 or TRBV12-4 with TRBJ1-2; D call uncertain. V was shortened by 7 bases and J by 2 bases, with 11 bases between the two germline ends. The CDR3 length is 13 residues. CDR3 in amino acids: CASTLGPNYGYTF. The CDR3 nucleotides are TGTGCCAGCACCTTGGGCCCAAACTATGGCTACACCTTC.

This clone was seen ten or more times. This chain connects TRBV27 to TRBJ2-7; D is possibly TRBD1 (6 bases). The germline V gene encodes CDR1 MNHEY and CDR2 SMNVEV (reference sequence). CDR3 length equals 15 residues. V was trimmed by 1 base and J by 3 bases, leaving 13 bases between them. The DNA of the CDR3 is TGTGCCAGCAGTTTATGGTCAGGGGCAGTCTACGAGCAGTACTTC. Protein: CASSLWSGAVYEQYF.

The rearrangement links TRBV4-2 to TRBJ1-2; TRBD1 agrees at 7 bases. This CDR3 has 13 residues. Losses at the gene ends were 4 bases for V and 6 bases for J; bases not matched to a gene: 5. Per the germline V gene, CDR1 is LGHNA and CDR2 is YNFKEQ. The DNA for the CDR3 is TGTGCCAGCAGCCCCTTCGGACAGGATGGCTACACCTTC. As protein: CASSPFGQDGYTF.

The chain combines TRBV21-1 with TRBJ1-5. TRBV21-1 is labeled a pseudogene. The CDR3 contains 14 residues. In DNA, the CDR3 is TGTGCCAGCAGCAAAGCGAATAGCAATCAGCCCCAGCATTTT. It is translated as CASSKANSNQPQHF.

CDR3 in DNA: TGTGCCAGCAGGCAGACAGCCCTGGCTTCACCCCTCCACTTT. Amino acids: CASRQTALASPLHF. This chain links TRBV2 with TRBJ1-6, with D possibly TRBD1 on 5 matching bases. Germline V gives CDR1 SNHLY, CDR2 FYNNEI. The CDR3 loop spans 14 amino acids. V was pared by 6 bases and J by 9 bases, with 15 bases between.

The rearrangement links TRBV5-6 to TRBJ1-6; 7 bases align to TRBD1. The V gene's germline CDR1 is SGHDT and CDR2 YYEEEE. The CDR3 length is 14 residues. J was trimmed by 8 bases and V by 0 bases; bases with no gene match: 2. The CDR3 loop reads CASSLDRGDSPLHF. The CDR3 DNA reads as TGTGCCAGCAGCTTGGACAGGGGAGATTCACCCCTCCACTTT.

This clone came up once. This chain links TRBV6-5 with TRBJ1-2; 7 bases are a match to TRBD1. Unmatched junction bases numbered 12, after V lost 1 base and J lost 7 bases. Germline V CDR1 and CDR2: MNHEY, SVGAGI. This CDR3 region has 16 residues. The CDR3, as DNA: TGTGCCAGCAGTTACTTAGGGAGGGGGCAATTGGTTGGCTACACCTTC. Protein: CASSYLGRGQLVGYTF.

The V gene is TRBV7-2, the J gene TRBJ2-1; no reliable D call. The germline CDR1 and CDR2 sequences are SGHTA and FQGNSA. The CDR3 covers 13 residues. V was clipped by 5 bases and J by 9 bases, with 14 bases between them. CDR3 sequence reads: CASSPSRVGEQFF. In DNA, the CDR3 is TGTGCCAGCAGCCCCTCAAGGGTAGGTGAGCAGTTCTTC.